The clone carrying this TCR beta chain appeared many times. TCRdb reprocessed the RACE reads via MiXCR and lists one record per CDR3 protein. The sample includes nearly 85,000 distinct CDR3 sequences, 11% of them seen just once. Specified time point: patch test 2, 6 weeks after DPC sensitization. Treatment reported: therapeutic diphenylcyclopropenone sensitization with weekly scalp DPC. The data derive from a study of human T cells and chemical hapten exposure. V lost 4 bases to trimming and J lost 0 bases, with 10 bases between them. The CDR3 runs 14 residues. CDR1 MNHEY and CDR2 SVGAGI come from the germline V gene.

This sample comprised whole blood, obtained in connection with sensitization to the hapten diphenylcyclopropenone (DPC). The V gene is TRBV6-5, the J gene TRBJ2-7; D is possibly TRBD1 (6 bases). The receptor's source is a man younger than 35 with alopecia areata. Some clones in this sample may be carry-over from other donors' samples. The CDR3 bases are TGTGCCAGCAGTTGGACAGTTAGCTCCTACGAGCAGTACTTC. Protein sequence: CASSWTVSSYEQYF.